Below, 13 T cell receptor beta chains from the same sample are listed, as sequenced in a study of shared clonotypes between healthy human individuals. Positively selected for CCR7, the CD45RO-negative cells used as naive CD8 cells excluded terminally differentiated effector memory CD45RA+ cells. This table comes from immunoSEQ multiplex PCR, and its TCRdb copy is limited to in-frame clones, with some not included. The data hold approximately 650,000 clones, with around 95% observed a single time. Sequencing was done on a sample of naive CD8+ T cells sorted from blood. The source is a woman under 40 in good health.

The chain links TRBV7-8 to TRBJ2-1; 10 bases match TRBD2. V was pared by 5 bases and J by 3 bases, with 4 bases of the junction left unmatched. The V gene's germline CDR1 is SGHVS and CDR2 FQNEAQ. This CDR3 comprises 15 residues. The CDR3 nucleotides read TGTGCCAGCAGCCCCAGCGGGAGGGGCTACAATGAGCAGTTCTTC. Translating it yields CASSPSGRGYNEQFF.

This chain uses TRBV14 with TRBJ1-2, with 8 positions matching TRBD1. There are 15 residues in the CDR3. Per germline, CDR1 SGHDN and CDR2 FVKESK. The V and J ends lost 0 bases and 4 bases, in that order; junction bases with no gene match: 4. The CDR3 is CASSQDHRGFYGYTF. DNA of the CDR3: TGTGCCAGCAGCCAAGATCACAGGGGGTTCTATGGCTACACCTTC.

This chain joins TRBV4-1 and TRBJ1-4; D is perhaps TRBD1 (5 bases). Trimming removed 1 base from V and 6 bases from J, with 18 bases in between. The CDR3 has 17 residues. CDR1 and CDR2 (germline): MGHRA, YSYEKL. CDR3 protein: CASSQGRWRDADEKLFF. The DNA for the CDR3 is TGCGCCAGCAGCCAAGGCCGGTGGAGGGACGCGGATGAAAAACTGTTTTTT.

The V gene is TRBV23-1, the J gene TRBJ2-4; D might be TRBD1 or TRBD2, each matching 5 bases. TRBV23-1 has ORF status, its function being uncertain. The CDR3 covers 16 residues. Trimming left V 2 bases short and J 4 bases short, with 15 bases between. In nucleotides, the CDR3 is TGCGCCAGCAGTCAAGGGGGAGACCAGAGGAAAAACATTCAGTACTTC. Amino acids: CASSQGGDQRKNIQYF.

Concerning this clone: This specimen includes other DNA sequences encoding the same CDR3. The CDR3 protein is CASSLGGIEAFF. The CDR3 bases are TGTGCCAGCAGCTTGGGGGGGATTGAAGCTTTCTTT. The J gene is TRBJ1-1, the V gene TRBV11-2; D might be TRBD1 (5 bases). This CDR3 has 12 amino acids. Per the germline V gene, CDR1 is SGHAT and CDR2 is FQNNGV. With 3 bases removed from V and 7 bases from J, the gap between germline ends came to 9 bases.

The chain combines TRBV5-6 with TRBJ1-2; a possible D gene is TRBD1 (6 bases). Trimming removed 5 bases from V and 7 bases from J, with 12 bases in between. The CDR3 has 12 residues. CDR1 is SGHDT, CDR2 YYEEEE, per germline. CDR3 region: CASRGQFPGYTF. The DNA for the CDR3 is TGTGCCAGCAGAGGACAGTTTCCTGGCTACACCTTC.

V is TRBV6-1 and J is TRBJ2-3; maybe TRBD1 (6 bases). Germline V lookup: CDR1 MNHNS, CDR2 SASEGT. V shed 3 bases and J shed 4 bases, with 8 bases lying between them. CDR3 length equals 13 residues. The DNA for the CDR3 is TGTGCCAGCAGTGACGCAGGGGCAGATACGCAGTATTTT. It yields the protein CASSDAGADTQYF.

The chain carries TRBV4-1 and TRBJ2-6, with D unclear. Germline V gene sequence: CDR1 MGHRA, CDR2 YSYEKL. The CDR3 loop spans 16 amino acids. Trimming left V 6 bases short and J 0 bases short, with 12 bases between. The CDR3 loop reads CASRPTAFSGANVLTF. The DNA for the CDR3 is TGCGCCAGCAGGCCTACCGCTTTCTCTGGGGCCAACGTCCTGACTTTC.

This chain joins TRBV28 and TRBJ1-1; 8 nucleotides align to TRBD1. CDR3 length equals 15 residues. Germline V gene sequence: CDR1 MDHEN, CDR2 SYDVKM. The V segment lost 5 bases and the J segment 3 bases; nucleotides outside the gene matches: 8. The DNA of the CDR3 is TGTGCCAGCAGTACCCGGACAGGGAGTGACACTGAAGCTTTCTTT. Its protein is CASSTRTGSDTEAFF. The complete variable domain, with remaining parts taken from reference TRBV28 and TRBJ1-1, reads DVKVTQSSRYLVKRTGEKVFLECVQDMDHENMFWYRQDPGLGLRLIYFSYDVKMKEKGDIPEGYSVSREKKERFSLILESASTNQTSMYLCASSTRTGSDTEAFFGQGTRLTVV.

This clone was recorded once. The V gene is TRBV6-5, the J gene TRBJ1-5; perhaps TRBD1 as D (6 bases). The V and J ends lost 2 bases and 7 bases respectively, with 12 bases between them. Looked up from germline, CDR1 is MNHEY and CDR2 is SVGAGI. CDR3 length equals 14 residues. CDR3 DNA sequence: TGTGCCAGCAGTTACGGGGGGCGCGGGCAGCCCCAGCATTTT. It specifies CASSYGGRGQPQHF.

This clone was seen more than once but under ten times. The CDR3 region is CASSSGQVQSFF. The CDR3 nucleotides are TGTGCCAGCAGCTCGGGACAGGTTCAGTCTTTCTTT. The rearrangement joins TRBV7-9 to TRBJ1-1; 8 nucleotides match TRBD1. The CDR3 length is 12 residues. The V segment lost 4 bases and the J segment 12 bases; nucleotides outside the gene matches: 7. Germline-derived CDR1 and CDR2 are SEHNR and FQNEAQ (reference sequence).

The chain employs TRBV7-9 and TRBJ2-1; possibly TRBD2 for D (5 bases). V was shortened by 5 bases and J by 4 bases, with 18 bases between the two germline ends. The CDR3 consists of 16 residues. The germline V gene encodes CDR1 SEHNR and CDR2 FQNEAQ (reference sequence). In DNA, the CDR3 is TGTGCCAGCAGCGCGTCTGGCGCGACTATTTACAATGAGCAGTTCTTC. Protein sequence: CASSASGATIYNEQFF.

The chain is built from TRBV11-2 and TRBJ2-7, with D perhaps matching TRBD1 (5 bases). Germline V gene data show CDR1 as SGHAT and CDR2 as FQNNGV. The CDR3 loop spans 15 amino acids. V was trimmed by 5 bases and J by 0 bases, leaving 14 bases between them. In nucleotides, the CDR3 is TGTGCCAGCAGCCCCAAAGCAGGGTCCTCCTACGAGCAGTACTTC. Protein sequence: CASSPKAGSSYEQYF.